This TCR beta chain was sequenced for a study of OX40 agonist ivuxolimab in advanced cancers. Turning to the study itself: Eligibility admitted prior anti-PD-1, anti-PD-L1 or anti-CTLA-4 therapy; approximately 40% had some.

The count of this clone is one. Its target is not known. Study-level results: Among the least clonally expanded were partial responders at 0.1-3.0 mg/kg. CD4+ T cells averaged fewer expanded clones than CD8+ T cells.

Germline CDR1 SGDLS, CDR2 YYNGEE. The CDR3 consists of 11 residues. V lost 6 bases, J lost 6 bases, and 9 bases lay in between. The protocol was immunoSEQ multiplex PCR, while the TCRdb copy is restricted to in-frame clones and leaves out a portion. The sample lists tens of thousands of clones, about 81% seen once, with about an eighth in the top ten. This receptor was taken from an adult with an advanced solid tumor such as melanoma, head and neck, liver or kidney cancer. Material: CD4+ or CD8+ T cells sorted from blood, obtained in a trial of the OX40 agonist ivuxolimab. J is TRBJ1-2 and V is TRBV9; tentatively, D is TRBD1 (6 bases). CDR3 protein: CASKRGNGYTF. As DNA, the CDR3 is TGTGCCAGCAAGAGGGGGAATGGCTACACCTTC. Together with reference TRBV9 and TRBJ1-2, the CDR3 gives the full variable domain: DSGVTQTPKHLITATGQRVTLRCSPRSGDLSVYWYQQSLDQGLQFLIQYYNGEERAKGNILERFSAQQFPDLHSELNLSSLELGDSALYFCASKRGNGYTFGSGTRLTVV.